The 26 T cell receptor beta chains in this list originate from one sample, sequenced in a study of radiotherapy plus CTLA-4 blockade in lung cancer. Some clones are missing from TCRdb's copy, which holds only in-frame ones; the method was immunoSEQ multiplex PCR. The sample holds around 45,000 clones; approximately 76% are singletons and the top ten take more than 9.5%. The material sequenced was peripheral blood, taken from a patient treated with radiotherapy plus ipilimumab. The source is a human donor with non-small cell lung cancer who had stable disease on radiotherapy plus ipilimumab.

The CDR3 DNA reads as TGTGCCAGCAGATCCAGAGGAGGGTCGGAAAAACTGTTTTTT. This translates into CASRSRGGSEKLFF. The chain has TRBV6-1 and TRBJ1-4, with no clear D. The germline V and J ends were trimmed by 6 bases and 8 bases, with 16 bases remaining between them. The germline V gene has CDR1 MNHNS and CDR2 SASEGT. There are 14 residues in the CDR3.

The chain joins TRBV30 to TRBJ1-2; D might be TRBD1 (6 bases). This CDR3 has 15 residues. With 3 bases removed from V and 4 bases from J, the gap between germline ends came to 18 bases. Germline V CDR1 and CDR2: GTSNPN, SVGIG (reference sequence). The CDR3 loop reads CAWSLFGGGGYGYTF. The CDR3 nucleotides are TGTGCCTGGAGCCTGTTTGGGGGGGGCGGCTATGGCTACACCTTC.

Worth noting for this clone: A read error may account for a junction end that differs from germline. CDR3 amino acids: CASSPGRGRNPEAFF. For the CDR3, the DNA is TGTGCCAGTAGCCCGGGACGGGGAAGGAACCCTGAAGCTTTCTTT. The rearrangement uses TRBV19 and TRBJ1-1; D is perhaps TRBD1 (5 bases). In germline, CDR1 is LNHDA, CDR2 SQIVND (reference sequence). The CDR3 contains 15 residues.

The V call is TRBV5-4, the J call TRBJ1-1, with D perhaps matching TRBD1 (5 bases). The CDR3 contains 15 residues. The germline gives CDR1 SGHNT, CDR2 YYREEE (reference sequence). V was cut by 9 bases and J by 0 bases, with 18 bases left in between. Written as DNA, the CDR3 is TGTGCCATCAACAGACCGGGGGTCATGAACACTGAAGCTTTCTTT. Its protein product is CAINRPGVMNTEAFF.

This clone was counted between two and nine times. The chain has TRBV14 and TRBJ2-1; the D gene is possibly TRBD2 (7 bases). Germline loops: CDR1 SGHDN, CDR2 FVKESK. V lost 4 bases to trimming and J lost 5 bases, with 15 bases between them. The CDR3 runs 15 residues. The CDR3 DNA is TGTGCCAGCAGCCTAAGCGCGGGGGCTCACAATGAGCAGTTCTTC. Its translation is CASSLSAGAHNEQFF.

V usage is TRBV25-1 and J usage is TRBJ2-7; TRBD1 is a possible D gene (6 bases). There are 13 residues in the CDR3. CDR1 and CDR2 from the germline V gene are MGHDK and SYGVNS. The V end lost 6 bases, the J end lost 3 bases, and 12 bases lay between the germline ends. The chain's CDR3 is CASSQTGHYEQYV. CDR3 nucleotide sequence: TGTGCCAGCAGCCAAACAGGGCACTACGAGCAGTACGTC.

A single count supports this clone. V and J are TRBV10-3 and TRBJ1-5, with D maybe TRBD1 (6 bases). The CDR3 extends over 17 amino acids. V was clipped by 0 bases and J by 1 base, with 13 bases between them. CDR1 ENHRY and CDR2 SYGVKD come from the germline V gene. This CDR3 is CAISESSGAGSNQPQHF. The CDR3 DNA is TGTGCCATCAGTGAGTCATCAGGGGCCGGCAGCAATCAGCCCCAGCATTTT.

This clone was seen more than once but under ten times. This sequence joins TRBV14 and TRBJ1-4; unclear D gene. The CDR3 is made up of 17 amino acids. Trimming took off 0 bases at V and 0 bases at J, with 11 bases between the two ends. Germline CDR1 and CDR2: SGHDN and FVKESK. Here the CDR3 DNA reads TGTGCCAGCAGCCAAGATTTTAGTTTTGCAACTAATGAAAAACTGTTTTTT. Amino acid sequence: CASSQDFSFATNEKLFF.

The chain joins TRBV2 to TRBJ2-3; D tentatively reads TRBD1 or TRBD2 (7 bases each). Trimming shortened V by 11 bases and J by 3 bases, and 18 bases separated the two germline ends. CDR3 length equals 14 residues. CDR1 SNHLY and CDR2 FYNNEI come from the germline V gene. The CDR3 nucleotides are TGTGCCTCAGGGGGGGGCTCGGGGACAGATACGCAGTATTTT. Translating gives CASGGGSGTDTQYF.

This clone occurred a few times. The rearrangement joins TRBV11-1 to TRBJ2-5; tentative D call: TRBD1 (6 bases). V lost 5 bases to trimming and J lost 3 bases, with 16 bases between them. The CDR3 runs to 15 residues. CDR1 is SGHAT and CDR2 is FQDESV in the germline V gene (reference sequence). The CDR3 loop reads CASSNRARLEETQYF. In nucleotides, the CDR3 is TGTGCCAGCAGCAACAGGGCTCGCTTGGAAGAGACCCAGTACTTC.

The gene calls are TRBV7-9 and TRBJ1-2, with 10 bases aligning to TRBD1. J lost 6 bases, V lost 6 bases, and 4 bases had no gene match. CDR1 SEHNR and CDR2 FQNEAQ come from the germline V gene (reference sequence). CDR3 length equals 13 residues. For the CDR3, the DNA is TGTGCCAGCAGATGGGACAGGGGTGATGGCTACACCTTC. This sequence encodes CASRWDRGDGYTF. The variable domain in full, completed from reference TRBV7-9 and TRBJ1-2, reads DTGVSQNPRHKITKRGQNVTFRCDPISEHNRLYWYRQTLGQGPEFLTYFQNEAQLEKSRLLSDRFSAERPKGSFSTLEIQRTEQGDSAMYLCASRWDRGDGYTFGSGTRLTVV.

CDR3 DNA: TGTGCCAGCAGCTTAGACGGGGGGCTTACAGATACGCAGTATTTT. Translating gives CASSLDGGLTDTQYF. The chain recombines TRBV7-2 with TRBJ2-3, with D perhaps matching TRBD2 (7 bases). In germline, CDR1 is SGHTA, CDR2 FQGNSA. The V end was cut by 1 base, the J end by 3 bases, with 11 bases between. The CDR3 has 15 residues.

The gene calls are TRBV18 and TRBJ2-1, with 7 bases lining up with TRBD2. V lost 0 bases to trimming and J lost 5 bases; unmatched junction nucleotides: 13. CDR1 KGHSH and CDR2 LQKENI come from the germline V gene. CDR3 length: 18 amino acids. CDR3 residues: CASSPPVSSGAANNEQFF. DNA for the CDR3: TGTGCCAGCTCACCACCTGTTTCTAGCGGCGCCGCTAACAATGAGCAGTTCTTC.

To note about this clone: The CDR3 does not close with the conserved phenylalanine or tryptophan, likely indicating a read error. The chain joins TRBV5-4 to TRBJ1-2; no clear D gene. CDR1 is SGHNT and CDR2 is YYREEE in the germline V gene (reference sequence). Trimming took 2 bases from V and 2 from J, leaving 10 bases between them. CDR3 length: 14 residues. The CDR3: CASSFLGPNYGYTL. CDR3 DNA sequence: TGTGCCAGCAGCTTTCTAGGCCCAAACTATGGCTACACCCTC.

This chain connects TRBV19 to TRBJ2-2, with 8 bases lining up with TRBD1. V trimming: 6 bases; J trimming: 1 base; junction bases outside the gene matches: 1. Germline values: CDR1 LNHDA, CDR2 SQIVND (reference sequence). The CDR3 covers 14 residues. The CDR3 loop is CASRTGENTGELFF. The CDR3 DNA follows: TGTGCCAGTAGGACAGGGGAGAACACCGGGGAGCTGTTTTTT.

The rearrangement links TRBV19 to TRBJ1-5, with 8 bases aligning to TRBD1. Germline V gives CDR1 LNHDA, CDR2 SQIVND (reference sequence). The CDR3 is 15 residues long. V was clipped by 4 bases and J by 2 bases; unmatched bases: 4. This chain's CDR3 is CASSTGTGGNQPQHF. For the CDR3, the DNA is TGTGCCAGTAGTACCGGGACAGGCGGCAATCAGCCCCAGCATTTT.

This clone was counted once. The V and J genes are TRBV11-2 and TRBJ1-1; 9 bases are shared with TRBD1. CDR1 is SGHAT, CDR2 FQNNGV, per germline. The CDR3 has 16 amino acids. Trimming cost V 7 bases and J 2 bases; bases outside gene matches: 11. CDR3 bases: TGTGCCAGCACATTGTTAATGGGACAGGGAAACACTGAAGCTTTCTTT. Protein: CASTLLMGQGNTEAFF.

V is TRBV9 and J is TRBJ1-1; possible D gene TRBD1, 6 bases. Germline loops: CDR1 SGDLS, CDR2 YYNGEE. The CDR3 is made up of 15 amino acids. Trimming stripped 4 bases from V and 2 bases from J, with 15 bases between. The CDR3 region is CASSPLDSLNTEAFF. CDR3 sequence (DNA): TGTGCCAGCAGCCCCCTGGACAGCTTAAACACTGAAGCTTTCTTT.

This chain connects TRBV5-6 to TRBJ1-6; D gene ambiguous. Trimming stripped 1 base from V and 0 bases from J, with 14 bases between. Germline-derived CDR1 and CDR2 are SGHDT and YYEEEE. There are 18 residues in the CDR3. The CDR3 sequence: CASSLTINPSSYNSPLHF. In DNA form, the CDR3 reads TGTGCCAGCAGCTTGACAATTAACCCGAGCTCCTATAATTCACCCCTCCACTTT.

DNA of the CDR3: TGTGCCAGCAGCGGCCTACCTAGCGGGGGGGAATTAGATACGCAGTATTTT. As protein: CASSGLPSGGELDTQYF. This chain connects TRBV9 to TRBJ2-3; 12 bases match TRBD2. From germline, CDR1 is SGDLS and CDR2 YYNGEE. The CDR3 totals 17 residues. Trimming cost V 3 bases and J 5 bases; bases outside gene matches: 10.

CDR3 region: CASTGTGPLNTEAFF. CDR3 nucleotide sequence: TGTGCCAGCACCGGGACAGGACCTTTGAACACTGAAGCTTTCTTT. V is TRBV11-2 and J is TRBJ1-1; 8 nucleotides line up with TRBD1. Germline trimming cut 7 bases from V and 0 bases from J; bases unmatched to any gene: 7. Germline CDR1 is SGHAT and CDR2 is FQNNGV. The CDR3 spans 15 residues.

V gene TRBV6-5 combines with J gene TRBJ1-1; 9 positions match TRBD1. Trimming cost V 4 bases and J 5 bases; bases outside gene matches: 8. The CDR3 has 15 amino acids. Germline values: CDR1 MNHEY, CDR2 SVGAGI. CDR3 DNA sequence: TGTGCCAGCAGTTTTTCGGGACAGGGTCGGACTGAAGCTTTCTTT. This encodes CASSFSGQGRTEAFF.

This chain joins TRBV6-5 and TRBJ1-3; 10 bases are shared with TRBD1. Germline V CDR1 and CDR2: MNHEY, SVGAGI. The CDR3 consists of 15 residues. The ends lost 2 bases at V and 4 bases at J; junction bases unmatched: 2. CDR3 coding DNA: TGTGCCAGCAGTTACGGGACAGGGGTCGGAAACACCATATATTTT. It codes for CASSYGTGVGNTIYF.

The table lists this clone with a few counts. The chain links TRBV10-3 to TRBJ1-1; 9 bases fit TRBD1. The V gene's germline CDR1 is ENHRY and CDR2 SYGVKD. This CDR3 region has 15 residues. The junction had 9 bases not matched to a gene; V was cut back by 5 bases and J by 5 bases. In nucleotides, the CDR3 is TGTGCCATCAGTCTGCCCGGGACAGGGAAGACTGAAGCTTTCTTT. Protein product: CAISLPGTGKTEAFF.

The V gene is TRBV19, the J gene TRBJ1-2; 8 positions match TRBD1. Per germline, CDR1 LNHDA and CDR2 SQIVND (reference sequence). The CDR3 is made up of 14 amino acids. V was clipped by 5 bases and J by 6 bases; unmatched bases: 8. The CDR3 nucleotides are TGTGCCAGTAGTGTCGACAGGGGAGGTAATGGCTACACCTTC. This translates into CASSVDRGGNGYTF.

This rearrangement joins TRBV28 to TRBJ1-2; D is unclear. CDR3 length equals 13 residues. Trimming pared 7 bases from V and 4 bases from J, leaving 13 bases between. Per germline, CDR1 MDHEN and CDR2 SYDVKM. CDR3 residues: CASTPRRTYGYTF. The CDR3 DNA sequence: TGTGCCAGCACCCCACGGAGGACCTATGGCTACACCTTC.